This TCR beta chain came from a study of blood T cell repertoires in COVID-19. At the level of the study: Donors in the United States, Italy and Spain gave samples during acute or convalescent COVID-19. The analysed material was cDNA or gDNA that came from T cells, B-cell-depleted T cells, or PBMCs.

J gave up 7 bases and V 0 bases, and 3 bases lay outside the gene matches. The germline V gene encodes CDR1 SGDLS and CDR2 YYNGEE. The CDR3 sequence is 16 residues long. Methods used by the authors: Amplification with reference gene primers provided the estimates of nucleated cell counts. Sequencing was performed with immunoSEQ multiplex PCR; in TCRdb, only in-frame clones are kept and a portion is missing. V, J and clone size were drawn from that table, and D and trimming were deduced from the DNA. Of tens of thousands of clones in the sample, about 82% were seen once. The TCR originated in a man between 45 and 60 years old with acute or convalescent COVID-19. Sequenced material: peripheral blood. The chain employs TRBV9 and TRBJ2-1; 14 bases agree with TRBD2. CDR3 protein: CASSVVGLAGVNEQFF. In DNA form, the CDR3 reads TGTGCCAGCAGCGTAGTGGGACTAGCGGGAGTAAATGAGCAGTTCTTC.